This TCR beta chain was sequenced in a study of control samples from healthy donors and cancer patients. TCRdb's copy holds only in-frame clones and misses some; the assay was immunoSEQ multiplex PCR. The repertoire holds 350,000 to 450,000 clones, approximately 90% seen once, with approximately 6.3% in the top ten. The CDR3 is 15 amino acids. In germline, CDR1 is MDHEN, CDR2 SYDVKM. V gave up 2 bases and J gave up 5 bases; unmatched junction bases: 9. Sequencing was done on a sample of PBMCs. The clonotype was recovered from a man aged 35 to 55 with head and neck cancer. The chain uses TRBV28 and TRBJ2-7; TRBD1 matches at 7 bases. In DNA, the CDR3 is TGTGCCAGCAGTTTACGTAGACAGGGAGTGCACGAGCAGTACTTC. Its protein is CASSLRRQGVHEQYF.